This note documents a single TCR beta chain sequence. The data derive from a study of control samples from healthy donors and cancer patients. The CDR3 has 17 residues. V lost 5 bases and J lost 2; bases outside the gene matches: 12. Per germline, CDR1 MNHEY and CDR2 SMNVEV (reference sequence). Only in-frame clones appear in the TCRdb table, and some are missing; sequencing was by immunoSEQ multiplex PCR. The repertoire holds around 100,000 clones, with just over 85% as singletons. Material: blood. The origin of this receptor is a man aged 30 to 39 in good health. The J gene is TRBJ1-2, the V gene TRBV27; TRBD1 matches 9 bases. The CDR3 nucleotides read TGTGCCAGCAGTAGGGAGGGTTGGGACAGGGTAAACTATGGCTACACCTTC. Its translation: CASSREGWDRVNYGYTF.